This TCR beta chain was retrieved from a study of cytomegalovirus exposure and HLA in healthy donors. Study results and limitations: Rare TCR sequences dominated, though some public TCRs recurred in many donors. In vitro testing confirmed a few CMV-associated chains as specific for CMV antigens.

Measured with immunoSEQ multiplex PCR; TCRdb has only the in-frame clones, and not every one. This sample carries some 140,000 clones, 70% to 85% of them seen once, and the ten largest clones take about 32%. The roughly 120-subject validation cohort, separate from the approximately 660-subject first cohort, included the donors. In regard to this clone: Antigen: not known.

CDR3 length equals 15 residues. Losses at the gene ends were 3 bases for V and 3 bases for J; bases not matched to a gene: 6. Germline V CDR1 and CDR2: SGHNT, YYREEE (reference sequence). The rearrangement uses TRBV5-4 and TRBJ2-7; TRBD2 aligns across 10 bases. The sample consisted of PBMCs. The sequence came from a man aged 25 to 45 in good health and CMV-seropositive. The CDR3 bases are TGTGCCAGCAGCTCGAGCGGGAGGGCCCGCTACGAGCAGTACTTC. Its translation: CASSSSGRARYEQYF.